This TCR beta chain was documented in a study of persistence of HIV-infected CD4 T cells. Study summary: A couple of participants gave one leukapheresis sample; others gave up to about 180 mL blood repeatedly.

Study-level points and caveats: Antigen-responding cells were enriched for degenerate expanded CDR3beta sequences.

This CDR3 contains 12 residues. Trimming took off 4 bases at V and 4 bases at J, with 10 bases between the two ends. Germline V lookup: CDR1 GTSNPN, CDR2 SVGIG (reference sequence). Cells were stimulated nonspecifically with anti-CD3/anti-CD28 magnetic beads. Sorting of responding CD4+ T cells relied on upregulated CD40 ligand together with CD69. These HIV-1-infected adults initiated suppressive ART in chronic infection. Anti-CD28/CD49d costimulation, CD40-blocking antibody and enfuvirtide were given to CD8-depleted PBMCs for 18 hours. This was the immunoSEQ version 4 assay in survey mode. TCRdb's copy holds only in-frame clones and misses some; the assay was immunoSEQ multiplex PCR. The sample has 40,000 to 55,000 clones, about 87% seen once. Notes on this clone: What it recognizes is unknown.

The rearrangement joins TRBV30 to TRBJ1-2; tentatively, D is TRBD1 (5 bases). Sequenced here: CD4+ T cells sorted from PBMCs after roughly 17-hour stimulation, sampled from a patient who received antiretroviral therapy. The sequence derives from an adult woman with HIV who was CMV-seropositive. As DNA, the CDR3 is TGTGCCTGGACCTGGGGGAGCTATGGCTACACCTTC. It specifies CAWTWGSYGYTF.